This note documents a single TCR beta chain sequence. This sample was included in a study of CD8 T cells in Susac syndrome. The RNA input was about 0.5 to 1 ug, and it was reverse transcribed with random hexamers. By means of immunoSEQ multiplex PCR, TCR beta CDR3 spanning 54 Vbeta and 13 Jbeta underwent amplification. TCRdb reprocessed the immunoSEQ multiplex PCR reads with MiXCR, giving one entry per CDR3 protein. The sample contains around 190,000 distinct CDR3 sequences, about 94% of which appear only once. The healthy controls were matched to patients by age and sex. Trimming took 4 bases from V and 7 from J; bases not matched to a gene: 12. Germline CDR1 SEHNR, CDR2 FQNEAQ (reference sequence). The CDR3 spans 16 residues.

The rearrangement links TRBV7-9 to TRBJ2-3; 9 nucleotides line up with TRBD2. The TCR was taken from a human donor in good health. Sequencing was done on a sample of CD4+ T cells from PBMCs. For the CDR3, the DNA is TGTGCCAGCAGCTCCGATCTGGCGGGGGGGCCTAATACGCAGTATTTT. Encoded protein: CASSSDLAGGPNTQYF.